The present entry profiles one T cell receptor beta chain with its context. The CDR3 consists of 17 residues. V was pared by 2 bases and J by 7 bases, with 13 bases of the junction left unmatched. CDR1 is SGHRS, CDR2 YFSETQ, per germline. The authors' processing: Reference gene primer amplification in the assay estimated nucleated cell counts. The table came from immunoSEQ multiplex PCR; TCRdb's copy has only in-frame clones and leaves some out. Clone size and the V and J calls come from that table; the DNA yielded D and trimming. The data show 200,000 to 300,000 clones, 65% to 85% seen once. This record comes from a study of blood T cell repertoires in COVID-19. As for the study in general: Sites in the United States, Italy and Spain provided acute and convalescent COVID-19 samples. From T cells, B-cell-depleted T cells, or PBMCs came the material, which was cDNA or gDNA.

Sequenced: peripheral blood. The TCR originated in a woman between 35 and 50 years old who had recovered from COVID-19. The chain carries TRBV5-1 and TRBJ2-1, with 9 bases fitting TRBD2. CDR3 coding DNA: TGCGCCAGCAGCTTCAGGGACGCGGGGGGGCCGGGGAATGAGCAGTTCTTC. Protein: CASSFRDAGGPGNEQFF.